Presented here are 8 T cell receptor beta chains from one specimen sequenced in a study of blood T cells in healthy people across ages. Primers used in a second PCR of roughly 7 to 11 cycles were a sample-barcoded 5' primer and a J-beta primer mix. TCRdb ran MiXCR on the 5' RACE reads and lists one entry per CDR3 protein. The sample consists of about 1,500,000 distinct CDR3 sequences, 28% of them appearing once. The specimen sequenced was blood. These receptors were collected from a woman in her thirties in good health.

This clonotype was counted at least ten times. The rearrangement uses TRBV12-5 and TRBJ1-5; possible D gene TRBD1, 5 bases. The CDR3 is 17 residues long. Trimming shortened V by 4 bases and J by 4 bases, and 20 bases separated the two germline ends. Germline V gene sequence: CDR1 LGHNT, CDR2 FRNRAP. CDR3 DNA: TGTGCTAGTGGTTGGGGCCCGAGAATGTCAGGTAATCAGCCCCAGCATTTT. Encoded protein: CASGWGPRMSGNQPQHF.

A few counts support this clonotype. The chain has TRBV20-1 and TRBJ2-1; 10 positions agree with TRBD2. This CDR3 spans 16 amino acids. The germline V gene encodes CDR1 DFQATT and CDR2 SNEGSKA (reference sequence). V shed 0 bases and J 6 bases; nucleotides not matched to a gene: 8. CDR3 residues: CSARDGSGGAGNEQFF. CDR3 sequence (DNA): TGCAGTGCTAGAGATGGAAGCGGGGGGGCGGGCAATGAGCAGTTCTTC.

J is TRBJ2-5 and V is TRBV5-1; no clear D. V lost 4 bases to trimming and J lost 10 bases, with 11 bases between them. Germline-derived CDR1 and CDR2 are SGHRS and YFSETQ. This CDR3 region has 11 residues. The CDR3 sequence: CASSPDDDQYF. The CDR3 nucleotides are TGCGCCAGCAGCCCCGATGACGACCAGTACTTC.

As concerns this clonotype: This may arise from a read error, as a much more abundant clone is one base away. CDR3 in amino acids: CVSSLGTAAYEQYF. The CDR3 nucleotides read TGTGTCAGCAGTTTGGGGACAGCAGCCTACGAGCAGTACTTC. The chain recombines TRBV27 with TRBJ2-7, with 7 bases lining up with TRBD1. The CDR3 extends over 14 amino acids. Germline CDR1 and CDR2: MNHEY and SMNVEV (reference sequence).

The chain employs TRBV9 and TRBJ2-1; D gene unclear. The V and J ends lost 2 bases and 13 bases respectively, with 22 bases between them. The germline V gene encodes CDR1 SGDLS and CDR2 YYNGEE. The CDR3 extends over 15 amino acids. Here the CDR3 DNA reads TGTGCCAGCAGCGTCGAAGGCAGCCAGCGAGAGACCCAGTTCTTC. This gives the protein CASSVEGSQRETQFF.

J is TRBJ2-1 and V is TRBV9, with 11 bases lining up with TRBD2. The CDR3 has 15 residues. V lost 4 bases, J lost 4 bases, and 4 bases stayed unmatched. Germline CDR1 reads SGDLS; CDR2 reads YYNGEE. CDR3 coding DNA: TGTGCCAGCAGCACGGGACTAGCGGCTTACAATGAGCAGTTCTTC. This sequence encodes CASSTGLAAYNEQFF.

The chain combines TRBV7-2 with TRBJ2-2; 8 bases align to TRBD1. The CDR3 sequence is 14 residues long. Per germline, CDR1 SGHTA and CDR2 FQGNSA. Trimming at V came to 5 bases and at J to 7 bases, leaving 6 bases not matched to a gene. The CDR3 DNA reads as TGTGCCAGCAGCCCCAACAGGGGGGACGGGGAGCTGTTTTTT. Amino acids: CASSPNRGDGELFF.

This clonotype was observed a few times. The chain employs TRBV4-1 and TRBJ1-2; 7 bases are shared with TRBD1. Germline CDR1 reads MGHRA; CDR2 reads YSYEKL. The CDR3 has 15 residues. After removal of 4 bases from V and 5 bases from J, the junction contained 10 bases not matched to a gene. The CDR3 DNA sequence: TGCGCCAGCAGCCGTCACCGGGACAGAACTTATGGCTACACCTTC. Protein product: CASSRHRDRTYGYTF.